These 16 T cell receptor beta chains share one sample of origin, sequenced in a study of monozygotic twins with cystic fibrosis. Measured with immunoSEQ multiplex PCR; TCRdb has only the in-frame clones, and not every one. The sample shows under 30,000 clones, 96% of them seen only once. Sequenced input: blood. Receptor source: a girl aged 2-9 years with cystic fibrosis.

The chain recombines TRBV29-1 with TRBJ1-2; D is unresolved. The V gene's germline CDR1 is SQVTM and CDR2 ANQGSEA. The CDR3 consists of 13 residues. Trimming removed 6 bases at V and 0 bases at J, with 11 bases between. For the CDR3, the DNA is TGCAGCGTCAGGACGGTTGCTAACTATGGCTACACCTTC. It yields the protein CSVRTVANYGYTF.

The CDR3 protein is CASSDRRTYEQYF. In nucleotides, the CDR3 is TGTGCCAGCAGCGACCGACGGACCTACGAGCAGTACTTC. This sequence joins TRBV7-9 and TRBJ2-7, with D unresolved. This CDR3 is 13 amino acids long. Trimming cost V 5 bases and J 2 bases, with 10 bases left between them. Per the germline V gene, CDR1 is SEHNR and CDR2 is FQNEAQ (reference sequence).

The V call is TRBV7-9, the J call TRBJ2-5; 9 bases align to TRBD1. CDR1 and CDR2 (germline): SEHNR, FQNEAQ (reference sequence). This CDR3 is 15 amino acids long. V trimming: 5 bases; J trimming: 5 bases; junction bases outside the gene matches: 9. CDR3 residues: CASSRRDRELETQYF. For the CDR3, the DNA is TGTGCCAGCAGCCGCCGGGACAGGGAGTTGGAGACCCAGTACTTC.

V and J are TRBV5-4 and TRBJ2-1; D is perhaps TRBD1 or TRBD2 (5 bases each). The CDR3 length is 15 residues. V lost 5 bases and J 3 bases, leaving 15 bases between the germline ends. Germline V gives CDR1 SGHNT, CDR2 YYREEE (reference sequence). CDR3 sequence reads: CASRGDGGFYNEQFF. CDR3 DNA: TGTGCCAGCAGGGGGGACGGTGGTTTCTACAATGAGCAGTTCTTC.

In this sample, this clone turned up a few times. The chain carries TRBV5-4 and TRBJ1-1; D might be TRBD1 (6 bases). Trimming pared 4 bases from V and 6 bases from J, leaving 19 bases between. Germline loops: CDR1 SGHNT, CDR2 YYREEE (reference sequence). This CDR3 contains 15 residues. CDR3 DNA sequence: TGTGCCAGCAGCCGGTTGGGTGGGGGCAACGCTGAAGCTTTCTTT. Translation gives CASSRLGGGNAEAFF.

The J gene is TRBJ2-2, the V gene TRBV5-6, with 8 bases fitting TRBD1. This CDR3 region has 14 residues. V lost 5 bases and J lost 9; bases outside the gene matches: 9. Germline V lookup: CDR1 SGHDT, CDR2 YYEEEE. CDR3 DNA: TGTGCCAGCAGTCATGGACAGGGTGGCCGGGAGCTGTTTTTT. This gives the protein CASSHGQGGRELFF.

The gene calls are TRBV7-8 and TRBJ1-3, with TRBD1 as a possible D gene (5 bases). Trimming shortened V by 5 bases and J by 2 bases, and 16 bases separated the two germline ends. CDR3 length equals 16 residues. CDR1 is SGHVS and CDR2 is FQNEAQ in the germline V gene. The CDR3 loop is CASSMLGRATGNTIYF. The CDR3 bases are TGTGCCAGCAGCATGCTCGGCAGGGCTACTGGAAACACCATATATTTT.

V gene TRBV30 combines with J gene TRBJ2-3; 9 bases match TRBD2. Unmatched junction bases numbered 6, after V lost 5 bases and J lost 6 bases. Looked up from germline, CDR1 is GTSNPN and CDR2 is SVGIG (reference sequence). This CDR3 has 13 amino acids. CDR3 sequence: CAWRSGRSDTQYF. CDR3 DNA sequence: TGTGCCTGGCGTAGCGGGAGAAGTGATACGCAGTATTTT.

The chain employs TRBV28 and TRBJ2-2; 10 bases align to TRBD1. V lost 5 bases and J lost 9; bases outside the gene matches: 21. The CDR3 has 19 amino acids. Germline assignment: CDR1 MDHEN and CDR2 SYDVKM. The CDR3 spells CASSMDRGSGYILVRELFF. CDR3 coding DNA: TGTGCCAGCAGTATGGACAGGGGGAGCGGTTATATTTTGGTCCGGGAGCTGTTTTTT.

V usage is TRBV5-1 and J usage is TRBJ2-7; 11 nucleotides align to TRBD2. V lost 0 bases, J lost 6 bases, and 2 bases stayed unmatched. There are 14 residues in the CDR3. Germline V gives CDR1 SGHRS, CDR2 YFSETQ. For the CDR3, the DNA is TGCGCCAGCAGCTTGGAACTAGCGGGAGTCGAGCAGTACTTC. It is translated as CASSLELAGVEQYF. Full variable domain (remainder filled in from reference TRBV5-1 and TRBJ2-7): KAGVTQTPRYLIKTRGQQVTLSCSPISGHRSVSWYQQTPGQGLQFLFEYFSETQRNKGNFPGRFSGRQFSNSRSEMNVSTLELGDSALYLCASSLELAGVEQYFGPGTRLTVT.

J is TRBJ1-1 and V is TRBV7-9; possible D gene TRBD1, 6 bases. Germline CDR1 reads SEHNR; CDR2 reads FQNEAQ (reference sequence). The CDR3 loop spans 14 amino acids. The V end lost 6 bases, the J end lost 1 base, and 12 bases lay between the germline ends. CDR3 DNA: TGTGCCAGCAGACCAGGGGTCGAGAACACTGAAGCTTTCTTT. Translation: CASRPGVENTEAFF.

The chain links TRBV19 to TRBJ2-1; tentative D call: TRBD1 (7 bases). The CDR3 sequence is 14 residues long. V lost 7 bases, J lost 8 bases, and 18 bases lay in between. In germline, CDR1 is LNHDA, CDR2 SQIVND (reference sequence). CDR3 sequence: CASKGAPGLYEQFF. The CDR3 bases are TGTGCCAGTAAGGGGGCCCCGGGACTCTATGAGCAGTTCTTC.

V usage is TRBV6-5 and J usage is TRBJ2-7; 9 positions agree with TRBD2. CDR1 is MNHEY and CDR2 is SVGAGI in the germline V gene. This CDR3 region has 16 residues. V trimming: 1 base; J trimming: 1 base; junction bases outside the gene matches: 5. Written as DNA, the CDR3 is TGTGCCAGCAGTTACTTATGGGCGGGAGGGTCCTACGAGCAGTACTTC. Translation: CASSYLWAGGSYEQYF.

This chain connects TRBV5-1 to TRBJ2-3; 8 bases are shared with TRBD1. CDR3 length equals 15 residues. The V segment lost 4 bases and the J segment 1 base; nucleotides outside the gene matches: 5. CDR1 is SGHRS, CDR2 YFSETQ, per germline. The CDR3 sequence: CASSTGQGGTDTQYF. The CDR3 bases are TGCGCCAGCAGCACCGGACAGGGAGGCACAGATACGCAGTATTTT.

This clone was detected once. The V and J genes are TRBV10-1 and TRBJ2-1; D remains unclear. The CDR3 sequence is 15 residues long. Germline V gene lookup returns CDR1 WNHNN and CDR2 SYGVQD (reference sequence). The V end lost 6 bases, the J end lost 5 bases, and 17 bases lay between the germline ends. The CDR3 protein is CASSPTRLANNEQFF. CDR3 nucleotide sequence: TGCGCCAGCAGCCCTACCCGATTAGCTAACAATGAGCAGTTCTTC.

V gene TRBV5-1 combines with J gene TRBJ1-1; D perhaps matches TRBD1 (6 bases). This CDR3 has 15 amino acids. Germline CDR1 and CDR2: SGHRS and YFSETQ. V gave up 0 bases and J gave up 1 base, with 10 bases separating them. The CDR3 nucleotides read TGCGCCAGCAGCTTGGTCGGAGGGGGGAACACTGAAGCTTTCTTT. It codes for CASSLVGGGNTEAFF. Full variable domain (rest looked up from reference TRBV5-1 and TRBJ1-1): KAGVTQTPRYLIKTRGQQVTLSCSPISGHRSVSWYQQTPGQGLQFLFEYFSETQRNKGNFPGRFSGRQFSNSRSEMNVSTLELGDSALYLCASSLVGGGNTEAFFGQGTRLTVV.